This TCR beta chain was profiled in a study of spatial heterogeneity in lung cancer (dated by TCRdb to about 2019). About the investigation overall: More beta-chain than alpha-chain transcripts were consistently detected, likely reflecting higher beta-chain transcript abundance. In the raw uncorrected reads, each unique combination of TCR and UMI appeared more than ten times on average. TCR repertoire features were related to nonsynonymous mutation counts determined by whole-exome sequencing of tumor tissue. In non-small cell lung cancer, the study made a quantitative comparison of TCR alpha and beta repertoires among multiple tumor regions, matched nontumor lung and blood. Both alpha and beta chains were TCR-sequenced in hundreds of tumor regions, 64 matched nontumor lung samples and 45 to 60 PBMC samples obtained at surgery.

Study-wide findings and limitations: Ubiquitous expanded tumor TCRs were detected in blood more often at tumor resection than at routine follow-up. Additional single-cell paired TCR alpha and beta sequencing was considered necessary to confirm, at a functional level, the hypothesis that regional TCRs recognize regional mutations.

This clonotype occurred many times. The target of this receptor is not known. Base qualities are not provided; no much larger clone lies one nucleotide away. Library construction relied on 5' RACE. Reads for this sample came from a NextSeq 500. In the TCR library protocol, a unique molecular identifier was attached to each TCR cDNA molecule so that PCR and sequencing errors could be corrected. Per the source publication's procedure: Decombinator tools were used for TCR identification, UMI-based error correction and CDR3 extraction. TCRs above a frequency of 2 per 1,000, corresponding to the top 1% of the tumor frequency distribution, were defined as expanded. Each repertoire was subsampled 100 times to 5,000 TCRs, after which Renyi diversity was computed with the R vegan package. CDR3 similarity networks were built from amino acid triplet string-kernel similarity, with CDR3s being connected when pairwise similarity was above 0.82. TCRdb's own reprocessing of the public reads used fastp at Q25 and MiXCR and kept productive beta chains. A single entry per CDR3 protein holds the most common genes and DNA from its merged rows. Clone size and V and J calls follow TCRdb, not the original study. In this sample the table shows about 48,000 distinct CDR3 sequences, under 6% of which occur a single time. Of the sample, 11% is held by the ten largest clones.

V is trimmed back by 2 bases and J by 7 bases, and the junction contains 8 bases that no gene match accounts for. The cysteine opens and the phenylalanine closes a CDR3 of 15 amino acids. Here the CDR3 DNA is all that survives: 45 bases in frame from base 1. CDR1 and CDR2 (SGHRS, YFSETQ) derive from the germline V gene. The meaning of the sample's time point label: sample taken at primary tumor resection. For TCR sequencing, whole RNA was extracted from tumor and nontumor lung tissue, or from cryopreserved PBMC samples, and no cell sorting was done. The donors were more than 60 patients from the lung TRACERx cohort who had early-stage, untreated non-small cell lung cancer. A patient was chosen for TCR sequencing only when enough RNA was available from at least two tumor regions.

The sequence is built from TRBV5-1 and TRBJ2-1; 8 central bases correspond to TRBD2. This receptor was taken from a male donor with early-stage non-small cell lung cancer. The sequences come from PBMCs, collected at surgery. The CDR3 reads CASSFSGTRGNEQFF. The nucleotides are TGCGCCAGCAGCTTTAGCGGGACAAGGGGGAATGAGCAGTTCTTC.